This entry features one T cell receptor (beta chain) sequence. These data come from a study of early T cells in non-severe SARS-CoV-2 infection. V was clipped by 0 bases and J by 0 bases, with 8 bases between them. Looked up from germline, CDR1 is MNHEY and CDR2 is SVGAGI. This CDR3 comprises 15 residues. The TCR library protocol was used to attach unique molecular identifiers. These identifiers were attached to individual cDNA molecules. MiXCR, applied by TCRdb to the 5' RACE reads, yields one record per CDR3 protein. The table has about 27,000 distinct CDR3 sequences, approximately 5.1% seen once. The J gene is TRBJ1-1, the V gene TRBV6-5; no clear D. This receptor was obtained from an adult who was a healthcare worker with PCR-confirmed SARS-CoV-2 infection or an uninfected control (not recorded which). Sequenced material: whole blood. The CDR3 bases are TGTGCCAGCAGTTACTCGAACGGTATGAACACTGAAGCTTTCTTT. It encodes CASSYSNGMNTEAFF.